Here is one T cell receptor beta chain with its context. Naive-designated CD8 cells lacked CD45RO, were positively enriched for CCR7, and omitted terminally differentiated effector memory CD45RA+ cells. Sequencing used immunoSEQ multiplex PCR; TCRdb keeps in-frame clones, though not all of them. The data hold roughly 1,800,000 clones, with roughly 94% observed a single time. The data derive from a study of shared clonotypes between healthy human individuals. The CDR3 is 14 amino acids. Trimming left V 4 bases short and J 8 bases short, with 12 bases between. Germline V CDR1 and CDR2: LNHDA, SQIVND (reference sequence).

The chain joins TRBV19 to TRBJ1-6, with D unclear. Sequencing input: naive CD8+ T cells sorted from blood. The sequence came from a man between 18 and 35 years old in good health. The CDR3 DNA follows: TGTGCCAGTAGTACCAGTGATCCTTATTCACCCCTCCACTTT. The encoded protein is CASSTSDPYSPLHF.